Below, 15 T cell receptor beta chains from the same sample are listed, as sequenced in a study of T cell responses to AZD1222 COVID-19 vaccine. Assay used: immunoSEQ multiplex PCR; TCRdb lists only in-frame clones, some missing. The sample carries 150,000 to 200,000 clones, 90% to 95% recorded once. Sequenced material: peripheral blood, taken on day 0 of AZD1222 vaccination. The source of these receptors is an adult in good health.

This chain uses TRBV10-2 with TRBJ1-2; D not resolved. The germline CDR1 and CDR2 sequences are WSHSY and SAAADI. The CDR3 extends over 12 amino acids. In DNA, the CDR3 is TGCGCAGCAAGGGAGGGCAACTATGGCTACACCTTC. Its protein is CAAREGNYGYTF.

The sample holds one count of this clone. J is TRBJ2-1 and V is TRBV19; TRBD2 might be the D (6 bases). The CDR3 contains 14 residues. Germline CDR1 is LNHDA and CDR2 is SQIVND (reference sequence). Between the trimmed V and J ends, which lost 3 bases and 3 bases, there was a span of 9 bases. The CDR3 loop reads CASSIGRLYNEQFF. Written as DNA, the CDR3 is TGTGCCAGTAGTATCGGGAGACTCTACAATGAGCAGTTCTTC. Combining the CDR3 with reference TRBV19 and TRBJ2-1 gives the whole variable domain DGGITQSPKYLFRKEGQNVTLSCEQNLNHDAMYWYRQDPGQGLRLIYYSQIVNDFQKGDIAEGYSVSREKKESFPLTVTSAQKNPTAFYLCASSIGRLYNEQFFGPGTRLTVL.

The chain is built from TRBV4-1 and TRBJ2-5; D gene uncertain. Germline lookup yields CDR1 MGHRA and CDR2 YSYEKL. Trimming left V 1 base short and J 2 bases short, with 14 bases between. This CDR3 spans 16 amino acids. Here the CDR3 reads CASSQVFLAEQETQYF. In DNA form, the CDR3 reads TGCGCCAGCAGCCAAGTGTTTCTGGCCGAACAAGAGACCCAGTACTTC.

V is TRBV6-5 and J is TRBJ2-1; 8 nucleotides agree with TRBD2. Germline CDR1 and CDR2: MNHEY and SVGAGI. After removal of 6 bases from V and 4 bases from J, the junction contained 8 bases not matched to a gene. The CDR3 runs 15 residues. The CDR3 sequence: CASSVTSGLYNEQFF. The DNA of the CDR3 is TGTGCCAGCAGCGTTACTAGCGGCCTATACAATGAGCAGTTCTTC.

This CDR3 reads CASSRQTTGELFF. CDR3 nucleotides: TGTGCCAGTAGCCGACAGACCACCGGGGAGCTGTTTTTT. This rearrangement joins TRBV19 to TRBJ2-2; D may be TRBD1 (5 bases). From germline, CDR1 is LNHDA and CDR2 SQIVND (reference sequence). The CDR3 loop spans 13 amino acids. The V and J ends lost 6 bases and 4 bases respectively, with 9 bases between them.

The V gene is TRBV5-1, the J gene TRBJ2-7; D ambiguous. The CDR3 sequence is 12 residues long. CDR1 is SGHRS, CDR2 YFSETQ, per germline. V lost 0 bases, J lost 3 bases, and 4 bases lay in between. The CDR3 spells CASSLVGYEQYF. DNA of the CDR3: TGCGCCAGCAGCTTGGTGGGCTACGAGCAGTACTTC.

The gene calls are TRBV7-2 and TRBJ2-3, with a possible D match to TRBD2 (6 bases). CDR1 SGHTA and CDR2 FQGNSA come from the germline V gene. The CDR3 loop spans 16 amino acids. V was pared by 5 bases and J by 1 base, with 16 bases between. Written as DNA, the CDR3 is TGTGCCAGCAGCCAAGGACGGGGGTTGGGCACAGATACGCAGTATTTT. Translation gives CASSQGRGLGTDTQYF.

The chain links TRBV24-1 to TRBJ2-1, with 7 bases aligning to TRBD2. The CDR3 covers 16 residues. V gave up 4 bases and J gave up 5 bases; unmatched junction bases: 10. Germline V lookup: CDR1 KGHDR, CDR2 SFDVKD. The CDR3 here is CATSDSSGARDNEQFF. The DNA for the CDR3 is TGTGCCACCAGTGACTCCAGCGGGGCAAGGGACAATGAGCAGTTCTTC.

The CDR3: CASSTGYNSPLHF. CDR3 nucleotide sequence: TGTGCCAGCAGTACAGGGTATAATTCACCCCTCCACTTT. The rearrangement joins TRBV28 to TRBJ1-6, with D possibly being TRBD1 (6 bases). CDR3 length: 13 residues. V shed 5 bases and J shed 4 bases, with 6 bases lying between them. Germline assignment: CDR1 MDHEN and CDR2 SYDVKM.

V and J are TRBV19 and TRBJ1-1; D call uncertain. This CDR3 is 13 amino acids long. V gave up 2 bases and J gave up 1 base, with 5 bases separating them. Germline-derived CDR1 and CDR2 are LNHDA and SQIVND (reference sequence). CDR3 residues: CASSISWNTEAFF. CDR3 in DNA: TGTGCCAGTAGTATAAGCTGGAACACTGAAGCTTTCTTT.

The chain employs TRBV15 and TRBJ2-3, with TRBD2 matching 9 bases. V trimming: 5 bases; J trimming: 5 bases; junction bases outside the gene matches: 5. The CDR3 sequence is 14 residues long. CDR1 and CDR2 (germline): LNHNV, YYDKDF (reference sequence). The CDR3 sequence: CATSAGGPRDTQYF. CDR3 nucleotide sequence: TGTGCCACCAGCGCGGGAGGGCCTAGAGATACGCAGTATTTT.

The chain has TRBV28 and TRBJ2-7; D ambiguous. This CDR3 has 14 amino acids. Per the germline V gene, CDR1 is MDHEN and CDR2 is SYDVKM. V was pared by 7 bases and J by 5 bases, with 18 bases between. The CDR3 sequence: CASTAEGLVHEQYF. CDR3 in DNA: TGTGCCAGCACTGCTGAAGGGTTAGTCCACGAGCAGTACTTC.

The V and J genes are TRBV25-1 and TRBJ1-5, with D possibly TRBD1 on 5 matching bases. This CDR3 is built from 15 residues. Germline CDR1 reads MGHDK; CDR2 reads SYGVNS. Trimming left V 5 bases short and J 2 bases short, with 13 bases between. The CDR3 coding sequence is TGTGCCAGCAGTCCTCATGGGACGGGCAATCAGCCCCAGCATTTT. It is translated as CASSPHGTGNQPQHF. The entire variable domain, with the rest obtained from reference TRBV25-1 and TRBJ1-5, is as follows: EADIYQTPRYLVIGTGKKITLECSQTMGHDKMYWYQQDPGMELHLIHYSYGVNSTEKGDLSSESTVSRIRTEHFPLTLESARPSHTSQYLCASSPHGTGNQPQHFGDGTRLSIL.

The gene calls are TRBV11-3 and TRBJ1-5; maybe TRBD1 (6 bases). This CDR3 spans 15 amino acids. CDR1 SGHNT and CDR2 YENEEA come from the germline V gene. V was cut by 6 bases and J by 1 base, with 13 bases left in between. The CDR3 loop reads CASRQGERSNQPQHF. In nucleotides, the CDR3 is TGTGCCAGCAGACAGGGAGAGAGGAGCAATCAGCCCCAGCATTTT.

Here the CDR3 reads CASSVGGAINSPLHF. As DNA, the CDR3 is TGTGCCAGCAGCGTAGGTGGGGCCATCAATTCACCCCTCCACTTT. The genes are TRBV9 and TRBJ1-6; D perhaps matches TRBD1 (5 bases). Germline CDR1 SGDLS, CDR2 YYNGEE. This CDR3 has 15 residues. The V and J ends lost 0 bases and 7 bases respectively, with 11 bases between them.